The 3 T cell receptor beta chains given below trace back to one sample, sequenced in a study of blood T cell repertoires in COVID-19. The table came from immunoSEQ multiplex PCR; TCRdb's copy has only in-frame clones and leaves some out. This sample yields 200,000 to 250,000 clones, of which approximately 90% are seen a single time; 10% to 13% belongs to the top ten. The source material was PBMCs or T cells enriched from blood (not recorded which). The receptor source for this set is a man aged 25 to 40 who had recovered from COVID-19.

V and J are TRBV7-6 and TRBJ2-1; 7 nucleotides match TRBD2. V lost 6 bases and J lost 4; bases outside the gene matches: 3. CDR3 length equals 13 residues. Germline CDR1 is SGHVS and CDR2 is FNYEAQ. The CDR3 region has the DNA TGTGCCAGCAGTGGCGGGGGATACAATGAGCAGTTCTTC. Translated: CASSGGGYNEQFF.

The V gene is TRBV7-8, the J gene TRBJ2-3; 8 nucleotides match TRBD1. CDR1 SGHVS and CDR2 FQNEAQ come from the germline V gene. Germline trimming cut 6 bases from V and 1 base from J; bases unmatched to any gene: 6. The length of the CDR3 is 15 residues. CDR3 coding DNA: TGTGCCAGCAGTCCCCGGGGACAGGGCACAGATACGCAGTATTTT. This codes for CASSPRGQGTDTQYF. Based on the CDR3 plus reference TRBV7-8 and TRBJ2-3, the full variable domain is GAGVSQSPRYKVAKRGQDVALRCDPISGHVSLFWYQQALGQGPEFLTYFQNEAQLDKSGLPSDRFFAERPEGSVSTLKIQRTQQEDSAVYLCASSPRGQGTDTQYFGPGTRLTVL.

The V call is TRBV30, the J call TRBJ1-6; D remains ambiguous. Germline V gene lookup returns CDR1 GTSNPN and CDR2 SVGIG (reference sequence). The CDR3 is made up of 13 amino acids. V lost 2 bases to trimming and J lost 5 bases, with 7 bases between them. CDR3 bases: TGTGCCTGGAGTCTGGCGGATAATTCACCCCTCCACTTT. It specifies CAWSLADNSPLHF. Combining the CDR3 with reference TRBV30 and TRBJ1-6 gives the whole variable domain SQTIHQWPATLVQPVGSPLSLECTVEGTSNPNLYWYRQAAGRGLQLLFYSVGIGQISSEVPQNLSASRPQDRQFILSSKKLLLSDSGFYLCAWSLADNSPLHFGNGTRLTVT.